The 8 T cell receptor beta chains below come from one sample, sequenced in a study of T cells expressing NK-cell markers. TCRdb reprocessed the 5' RACE reads, keeping one entry per CDR3 protein, no DNA. The sample yields around 470,000 distinct CDR3 sequences, of which the top ten take up more than 1.4%. Material: blood T cells: a sorted CD56 or NKG2C T cell subset, CD4+ or CD8+ T cells, or bulk PBMC T cells (not recorded which). The receptors here all came from a woman in her fifties or sixties in good health.

The rearrangement uses TRBV12-3 or TRBV12-4 and TRBJ2-3. The CDR3 spans 15 residues. CDR3 loop: CASSSHGVHTDTQYF.

The chain joins TRBV28 to TRBJ1-1. From germline, CDR1 is MDHEN and CDR2 SYDVKM. CDR3 length: 16 residues. The CDR3 region is CASSTHGITVNTEAFF.

The genes are TRBV29-1 and TRBJ1-2. The germline gives CDR1 SQVTM, CDR2 ANQGSEA. The CDR3 is 14 residues long. CDR3 region: CSVEYIGANYGYTF.

The chain links TRBV5-1 to TRBJ2-5; the D call of TRBD1 rests on TCRdb alone, since no DNA is present to check it. Looked up from germline, CDR1 is SGHRS and CDR2 is YFSETQ. The CDR3 loop spans 15 amino acids. Here the CDR3 reads CASTPPGQSGETQYF.

V and J are TRBV3-1 and TRBJ2-2; TCRdb calls TRBD2, which cannot be checked without DNA. This CDR3 region has 15 residues. The germline CDR1 and CDR2 sequences are LGHDT and YNNKEL (reference sequence). CDR3 residues: CASSRPLIGTGELFF.

This chain joins TRBV28 and TRBJ2-7. Germline CDR1 MDHEN, CDR2 SYDVKM. This CDR3 is 11 amino acids long. This chain's CDR3 is CASGSSYEQYF.

The CDR3 reads CASSGGMGAHAGELFF. This sequence joins TRBV25-1 and TRBJ2-2; TCRdb lists TRBD1, though no DNA is available to test this call. The CDR3 runs 16 residues. Germline V gene lookup returns CDR1 MGHDK and CDR2 SYGVNS.

The genes are TRBV6-5 and TRBJ2-4; as DNA is missing, the TRBD1 call by TCRdb cannot be tested. Germline values: CDR1 MNHEY, CDR2 SVGAGI. The CDR3 is made up of 14 amino acids. CDR3: CASRATGGENIQYF.